The 18 T cell receptor beta chains below were found in one sample sequenced in a study of T cells in Graves' hyperthyroidism and ophthalmopathy. Amplified TCR beta CDR3 regions derived from RNA transcripts. The study used the HTBI primer set for a first-round RT-PCR of the TCR CDR3. TCRdb redid the calling of the multiplex PCR reads with MiXCR, one entry per CDR3 protein. Of over 500,000 distinct CDR3 sequences listed, 46% are singletons. What was sequenced was peripheral blood or thyroid tissue (not recorded which). These receptors all stem from an adult woman with Graves' disease, either hyperthyroidism or ophthalmopathy (not recorded which).

This clonotype was seen repeatedly, ten times or more. The J gene is TRBJ1-4, the V gene TRBV19; maybe TRBD1 (6 bases). The V gene lost 6 bases and the J gene lost 8 bases, with 19 bases spanning the gap. The germline gives CDR1 LNHDA, CDR2 SQIVND (reference sequence). The CDR3 length is 15 residues. CDR3 coding DNA: TGTGCCAGTAGAGCTACGACAGGCAGTCGCGAAAAACTGTTTTTT. It yields the protein CASRATTGSREKLFF.

The chain's CDR3 is CASSATGGPQPQHF. The DNA for the CDR3 is TGTGCCAGCAGTGCGACAGGCGGGCCGCAGCCCCAGCATTTT. The gene calls are TRBV6-1 and TRBJ1-5; D is possibly TRBD1 (6 bases). V lost 4 bases, J lost 7 bases, and 14 bases lay in between. Germline CDR1 MNHNS, CDR2 SASEGT. The CDR3 loop spans 14 amino acids.

The V gene is TRBV9, the J gene TRBJ1-6, with D possibly matching TRBD1 (6 bases). Trimming shortened V by 0 bases and J by 4 bases, and 8 bases separated the two germline ends. Per germline, CDR1 SGDLS and CDR2 YYNGEE. The CDR3 is made up of 15 amino acids. The CDR3 nucleotides read TGTGCCAGCAGCGTAGGTACAGGGTATAATTCACCCCTCCACTTT. It specifies CASSVGTGYNSPLHF.

This clonotype was detected many times. In nucleotides, the CDR3 is TGCAGTGCTAGAACCTCCTACGAGCAGTACTTC. Translating it yields CSARTSYEQYF. This sequence joins TRBV20-1 and TRBJ2-7; no clear D gene. The length of the CDR3 is 11 residues. Trimming cost V 2 bases and J 0 bases, with 2 bases left between them. The germline V gene has CDR1 DFQATT and CDR2 SNEGSKA (reference sequence).

Worth noting for this clonotype: Given the absence of the conserved phenylalanine or tryptophan at the CDR3 end, a read error is likely. No DNA is shown, since the ends of the CDR3 on it are uncertain; the CDR3 is the one TCRdb lists. The gene calls are TRBV7-8 and TRBJ2-6. CDR1 and CDR2 (germline): SGHVS, FQNEAQ. The CDR3 is made up of 8 amino acids, end residues included. The CDR3 reads CASSLMTS.

This chain uses TRBV7-9 with TRBJ2-5; unclear D gene. Trimming shortened V by 5 bases and J by 6 bases, and 22 bases separated the two germline ends. Germline V CDR1 and CDR2: SEHNR, FQNEAQ (reference sequence). The CDR3 spans 16 residues. CDR3 loop: CASSTRQRGALKTQYF. The CDR3 DNA reads as TGTGCCAGCAGCACGCGCCAGAGAGGTGCTCTCAAGACCCAGTACTTC.

This clonotype was found a few times. The chain is built from TRBV4-2 and TRBJ2-2; D gene ambiguous. V gave up 0 bases and J gave up 1 base, with 15 bases separating them. Germline loops: CDR1 LGHNA, CDR2 YNFKEQ. CDR3 length: 18 residues. The CDR3 DNA is TGTGCCAGCAGCCAAGAGTTAGTGGGGAACTTGAACACCGGGGAGCTGTTTTTT. This gives the protein CASSQELVGNLNTGELFF.

This clonotype was observed once. V usage is TRBV7-2 and J usage is TRBJ1-2; D uncertain. V dropped 5 bases and J dropped 4 bases, with 8 bases sitting between them. CDR3 length: 12 amino acids. Germline loops: CDR1 SGHTA, CDR2 FQGNSA. The CDR3, as DNA: TGTGCCAGCAGCCAATGGCGCTATGGCTACACCTTC. Its translation is CASSQWRYGYTF.

V and J are TRBV7-2 and TRBJ2-7; D is unclear. The CDR3 totals 14 residues. Germline V gene lookup returns CDR1 SGHTA and CDR2 FQGNSA. V lost 5 bases and J lost 2, with 13 bases in between. CDR3 DNA sequence: TGTGCCAGCAGCCTCTACCGGCCCCCCTACGAGCAGTACTTC. Translation gives CASSLYRPPYEQYF. Combining the CDR3 with reference TRBV7-2 and TRBJ2-7 gives the whole variable domain GAGVSQSPSNKVTEKGKDVELRCDPISGHTALYWYRQSLGQGLEFLIYFQGNSAPDKSGLPSDRFSAERTGGSVSTLTIQRTQQEDSAVYLCASSLYRPPYEQYFGPGTRLTVT.

The rearrangement links TRBV20-1 to TRBJ2-7; D may be TRBD1 or TRBD2 (6 bases each). From germline, CDR1 is DFQATT and CDR2 SNEGSKA (reference sequence). The CDR3 runs 11 residues. CDR3 in amino acids: CGGSGAYEQYF. The CDR3 nucleotides read TGCGGGGGGTCAGGGGCCTACGAGCAGTACTTC.

This chain joins TRBV25-1 and TRBJ1-5; 8 bases are a match to TRBD1. Germline lookup yields CDR1 MGHDK and CDR2 SYGVNS. CDR3 length equals 15 residues. V trimming: 4 bases; J trimming: 6 bases; junction bases outside the gene matches: 8. The CDR3 DNA is TGTGCCAGCAGTGCGCCGGACAGGGAACGTCAGCCCCAGCATTTT. This encodes CASSAPDRERQPQHF. The full variable domain, in which reference TRBV25-1 and TRBJ1-5 provide the parts outside the CDR3, is EADIYQTPRYLVIGTGKKITLECSQTMGHDKMYWYQQDPGMELHLIHYSYGVNSTEKGDLSSESTVSRIRTEHFPLTLESARPSHTSQYLCASSAPDRERQPQHFGDGTRLSIL.

This chain connects TRBV5-5 to TRBJ2-7, with 10 bases aligning to TRBD1. With 4 bases clipped from V and 5 bases from J, the junction kept 9 bases outside the gene matches. This CDR3 has 15 amino acids. In germline, CDR1 is SGHKS, CDR2 YYEKEE (reference sequence). CDR3: CASSPGGQGSDEQYF. DNA of the CDR3: TGTGCCAGCAGCCCGGGGGGACAGGGGTCCGACGAGCAGTACTTC.

The rearrangement joins TRBV12-5 to TRBJ2-3; 10 nucleotides agree with TRBD2. Germline trimming cut 5 bases from V and 0 bases from J; bases unmatched to any gene: 5. CDR1 and CDR2 (germline): LGHNT, FRNRAP. CDR3 length: 16 amino acids. The CDR3: CASGQGLAASTDTQYF. DNA for the CDR3: TGTGCTAGTGGTCAAGGACTAGCGGCTAGCACAGATACGCAGTATTTT.

The table lists this clonotype with a count of one. This chain links TRBV7-9 with TRBJ2-2, with TRBD2 identical over 10 bases. This CDR3 region has 15 residues. The germline V gene encodes CDR1 SEHNR and CDR2 FQNEAQ (reference sequence). V was pared by 5 bases and J by 10 bases, with 10 bases of the junction left unmatched. Written as DNA, the CDR3 is TGTGCCAGCAGCACCCCCGGGACTAGCGCCGAGGAGCTGTTTTTT. This codes for CASSTPGTSAEELFF. Together with reference TRBV7-9 and TRBJ2-2, the CDR3 gives the full variable domain: DTGVSQNPRHKITKRGQNVTFRCDPISEHNRLYWYRQTLGQGPEFLTYFQNEAQLEKSRLLSDRFSAERPKGSFSTLEIQRTEQGDSAMYLCASSTPGTSAEELFFGEGSRLTVL.

This clonotype was counted once. The chain joins TRBV10-3 to TRBJ2-5; D call uncertain. V was shortened by 3 bases and J by 2 bases, with 10 bases between the two germline ends. The germline V gene encodes CDR1 ENHRY and CDR2 SYGVKD. The CDR3 extends over 14 amino acids. Written as DNA, the CDR3 is TGTGCCATCAGTGAAGATTCGGTTCAAGAGACCCAGTACTTC. As protein: CAISEDSVQETQYF.

This clonotype was detected many times. The rearrangement uses TRBV15 and TRBJ1-5; a possible D gene is TRBD1 (5 bases). Germline V lookup: CDR1 LNHNV, CDR2 YYDKDF (reference sequence). The CDR3 totals 14 residues. Between the trimmed V and J ends, which lost 5 bases and 3 bases, there was a span of 11 bases. In DNA form, the CDR3 reads TGTGCCACCAGCGGAAGACAGCCCAATCAGCCCCAGCATTTT. Translation gives CATSGRQPNQPQHF.

This clonotype has at least ten counts. The chain couples TRBV6-6 to TRBJ2-5; D gene ambiguous. Germline lookup yields CDR1 MNHNY and CDR2 SVGAGI (reference sequence). The CDR3 runs 12 residues. The V gene lost 5 bases and the J gene lost 5 bases, with 9 bases spanning the gap. Here the CDR3 DNA reads TGTGCCAGCAGTAGGGAAAGCGAGACCCAGTACTTC. This translates into CASSRESETQYF.

This clonotype came up many times. This rearrangement joins TRBV20-1 to TRBJ2-7, with a weak D call TRBD2 (6 bases). This CDR3 comprises 12 residues. In germline, CDR1 is DFQATT, CDR2 SNEGSKA (reference sequence). Trimming cost V 1 base and J 2 bases, with 6 bases left between them. The CDR3 loop is CSARGGAYEQYF. Written as DNA, the CDR3 is TGCAGTGCTAGAGGGGGGGCCTACGAGCAGTACTTC.